The entry below gives a single T cell receptor (beta chain) sequence along with its context. This receptor's antigen is unknown. No much larger clone is present one base from it, and per-base qualities are unavailable. These data originate in a study of blood T cell repertoires in COVID-19 (TCRdb year 2020). A note on the overall study: Samples from collaborators originated in the United States, Italy and Spain and spanned both the acute and convalescent phases of COVID-19. Deeply sampled blood TCRbeta repertoires from subjects exposed to, actively infected with, or recovered from COVID-19 were included in the dataset. Sample metadata almost always included a de-identified subject ID, COVID-19 status, age in years and sex. Where HLA class I and class II types were available, the types were taken from metadata supplied by the sample provider, not from assay-based typing. The samples were drawn from two sources: the first 160 participants of the ongoing ImmuneRACE study, and over 950 subjects contributed by 6 global collaborators. The repertoires were made available in a free public database intended to serve as a resource for research on the immune response to SARS-CoV-2. The material from the prospective study consisted of cDNA or gDNA derived from T cells, B-cell-depleted T cells, or PBMCs. Results the study describes overall, beyond this receptor: The amount of clinical and demographic metadata varied by source and participant and was provided uncurated.

Samples from volunteer blood donors who had recovered from COVID-19 were contributed by a second Seattle source. Whole blood was collected in K2EDTA tubes by collaborating institutions according to the institutions' own protocols. For TCRbeta analysis, collaborator samples were shipped as frozen whole blood, as isolated PBMCs, or as DNA extracted from either sample type. Reading the germline V gene gives CDR1 SNHLY and CDR2 FYNNEI. From its cysteine to its phenylalanine, the CDR3 spans 16 amino acids. Just the 48-base CDR3 DNA is kept, in frame starting at base 1. V trim: 5 bases; J trim: 5 bases; unmatched bases: 12. TCRbeta CDR3 regions were amplified from genomic DNA by means of the immunoSEQ Assay, a bias-controlled multiplex PCR. On the authors' methods: Nucleated cell counts per sample were estimated from amplification of reference gene primers within the assay. To quantify the absolute abundance of each unique TCRbeta CDR3 rearrangement, sequence reads were collapsed and filtered. Productive Simpson clonality was computed per sample as the square root of Simpson's diversity index over productive rearrangements. TCRdb took over this immuneACCESS table, retaining in-frame rearrangements with V and J assigned. Such tables are incomplete; in checked studies, under half of the missing clones stem from an unresolved V gene, and the remainder is unexplained. V and J calls and clone size follow that table, whereas D and trimming were derived from the DNA. Here the sample has approximately 240,000 clones; approximately 82% occur a single time. The leading ten clones occupy 1.4% of the sample.

This receptor was identified in a woman aged 35 to 49 who had recovered from COVID-19. The rearrangement joined TRBV2 to TRBJ1-2, and TRBD1 aligns with 9 junction nucleotides. Sequencing was carried out using peripheral blood. The DNA reads as follows: TGTGCCAGCAGTTCTATCGGACAGGGGCCCCAGTATGGCTACACCTTC. Translation gives CASSSIGQGPQYGYTF. This CDR3, with the reference TRBV2 and TRBJ1-2 proteins standing in past its ends, gives the full variable domain EPEVTQTPSHQVTQMGQEVILRCVPISNHLYFYWYRQILGQKVEFLVSFYNNEISEKSEIFDDQFSVERPDGSNFTLKIRSTKLEDSAMYFCASSSIGQGPQYGYTFGSGTRLTVV.